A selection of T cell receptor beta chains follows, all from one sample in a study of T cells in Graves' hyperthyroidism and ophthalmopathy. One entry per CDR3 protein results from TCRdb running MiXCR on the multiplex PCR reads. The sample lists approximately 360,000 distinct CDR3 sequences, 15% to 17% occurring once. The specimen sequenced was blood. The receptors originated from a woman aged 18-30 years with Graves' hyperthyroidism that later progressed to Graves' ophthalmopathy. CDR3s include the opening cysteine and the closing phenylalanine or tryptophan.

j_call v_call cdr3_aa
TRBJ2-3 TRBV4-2 CASSQGLVTDTQYF
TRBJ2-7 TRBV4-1 CASSPKDRGYEQYF
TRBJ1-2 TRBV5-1 CASSTGVTYYGYTF
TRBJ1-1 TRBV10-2 CASSESGNTEAFF
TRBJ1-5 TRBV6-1 CASSIGGRGRQPQHF
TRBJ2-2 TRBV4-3 CASSQLGTGRGLSTGELFF
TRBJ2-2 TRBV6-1 CASSESADTGELFF
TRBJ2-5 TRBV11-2 CASSARGLAARGPLRQETQYF
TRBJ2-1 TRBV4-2 CASSQFDSYNEQFF
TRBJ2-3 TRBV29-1 CSVEGGRSGRNTDTQYF
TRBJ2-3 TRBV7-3 CASSLGTNTDTQYF
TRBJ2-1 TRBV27 CASSLGFGDEQFF
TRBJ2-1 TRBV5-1 CASSFVANEQFF
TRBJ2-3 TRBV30 CAWTSSLSSTDTQYF